This T cell receptor beta chain emerged from a study of blood T cell repertoires in COVID-19. Study as a whole: Sources were T cells, B-cell-depleted T cells, or PBMCs; the material itself was cDNA or gDNA.

Seattle patients were enrolled while actively infected and followed longitudinally. Germline values: CDR1 SQVTM, CDR2 ANQGSEA. V was trimmed by 2 bases and J by 3 bases, leaving 18 bases between them. The CDR3 extends over 16 amino acids. In the original processing: Estimation of nucleated cell counts was performed using reference gene primer amplification. Sequencing was performed with immunoSEQ multiplex PCR; in TCRdb, only in-frame clones are kept and a portion is missing. The DNA gave D and trimming, while V, J and clone size come from that table. The sample holds a few hundred thousand clones; over 75% are singletons and the top ten take around 17%.

The V call is TRBV29-1, the J call TRBJ2-3; TRBD1 is a possible D gene (7 bases). The sequencing input was peripheral blood. The origin of this receptor is a man aged 45-60 years with COVID-19, enrolled during active disease. CDR3 region: CSVESQGGGGTDTQYF. The CDR3 nucleotides read TGCAGCGTTGAATCGCAGGGGGGTGGTGGAACAGATACGCAGTATTTT.